A selection of T cell receptor beta chains follows, all from one sample in a study of cytomegalovirus exposure and HLA in healthy donors. TCRdb's table, derived via immunoSEQ multiplex PCR, lists solely in-frame clones and lacks some. Here the sample spans approximately 150,000 clones, just under 85% being singletons. Material: PBMCs. These receptors all come from a woman between 55 and 75 years old in good health and CMV-seropositive. The CDR3 runs from the conserved cysteine through the conserved F or W. The D gene is left open where the match is weak. Size is stated for part of the rows, as once, few or many counts, or as a class when the clone is expanded.

TRBJ2-7 | . | TRBV28 | . | TGTGCCAGCAGGGGTGTTGGGGGCCCCTACGAGCAGTACTTC | CASRGVGGPYEQYF
TRBJ2-2 | . | TRBV19 | . | TGTGCCAGTATCGGAGTGGGGCCGTACACCGGGGAGCTGTTTTTT | CASIGVGPYTGELFF
TRBJ2-5 | TRBD1 | TRBV5-1 | . | TGCGCCAGCAGCTTGGGGGGGACAGGGGGCGGTGAGACCCAGTACTTC | CASSLGGTGGGETQYF
TRBJ2-1 | TRBD2 | TRBV7-3 | . | TGTGCCAGCAGCTTAATAGCGGGAGGGCCTGGCAATGAGCAGTTCTTC | CASSLIAGGPGNEQFF
TRBJ2-1 | . | TRBV28 | few | TGTGCCAGCAGTTTAAAAGCGGGCTCCTACAATGAGCAGTTCTTC | CASSLKAGSYNEQFF
TRBJ2-7 | TRBD1 | TRBV7-9 | . | TGTGCCAGCAGCTCTTTGGGACAGGGTTCCTACGAGCAGTACTTC | CASSSLGQGSYEQYF
TRBJ2-5 | TRBD2 | TRBV5-1 | . | TGCGCCAGCAGCTCGGGACTAGCGGGAGCGGGGGAGACCCAGTACTTC | CASSSGLAGAGETQYF
TRBJ1-2 | TRBD1 | TRBV30 | few | TGTGCCACCCCTGCGGGACAGGGGGACTATGGCTACACCTTC | CATPAGQGDYGYTF
TRBJ2-7 | TRBD1 | TRBV11-1 | . | TGTGCCAGCAGCTCCTCCAGGGGACAGTACGAGCAGTACTTC | CASSSSRGQYEQYF
TRBJ2-1 | TRBD1 | TRBV2 | once | TGTGCCAGCAGTCCTGACAGGGTCCACAATGAGCAGTTCTTC | CASSPDRVHNEQFF
TRBJ1-1 | . | TRBV18 | few | TGTGCCAGCTCACCACCGGCGGGTCCGAACACTGAAGCTTTCTTT | CASSPPAGPNTEAFF
TRBJ2-1 | . | TRBV2 | . | TGTGCCAGCAGTGAGCAGGGTCGGTACAATGAGCAGTTCTTC | CASSEQGRYNEQFF
TRBJ1-5 | TRBD1 | TRBV7-2 | few | TGTGCCAGCAGCTCACAGGGGGCAGGACAGCCCCAGCATTTT | CASSSQGAGQPQHF
TRBJ1-4 | . | TRBV7-9 | . | TGTGCCAGCAGCTCCCAAATTCTGTCAGTGGAAAAACTGTTTTTT | CASSSQILSVEKLFF
TRBJ2-3 | . | TRBV18 | . | TGTGCCAGCTCACCAGCGGGCACAGATACGCAGTATTTT | CASSPAGTDTQYF
TRBJ2-2 | TRBD1 | TRBV9 | . | TGTGCCAGCAGCGTCCTTACAGGGGATTTCGGGGAGCTGTTTTTT | CASSVLTGDFGELFF
TRBJ2-7 | . | TRBV27 | . | TGTGCCAGCAGTTTCGGCAGGGGGGTTACCTACGAGCAGTACTTC | CASSFGRGVTYEQYF
TRBJ2-2 | TRBD2 | TRBV28 | . | TGTGCCAGCAGGAAAGCGGGAGGCGTTAACACCGGGGAGCTGTTTTTT | CASRKAGGVNTGELFF
TRBJ1-5 | . | TRBV21-1 | . | TGTGCCAGCGGATGTCAGGGGTCGGGCGGCAATCAGCCCCAGCATTTT | CASGCQGSGGNQPQHF
TRBJ2-7 | . | TRBV28 | . | TGTGCCAGCAGTCAAAGACGGGTCTCCTACGAGCAGTACTTC | CASSQRRVSYEQYF
TRBJ2-5 | TRBD2 | TRBV7-8 | . | TGTGCCAGCAGCATGACTAGCAAGGAGACCCAGTACTTC | CASSMTSKETQYF
TRBJ2-1 | . | TRBV21-1 | once | TGTGCCAGCAGCAAACGAGGGCCAGCCTACAATGAGCAGTTCTTC | CASSKRGPAYNEQFF
TRBJ1-1 | TRBD1 | TRBV7-9 | . | TGTGCCAGCAGCTTAGCCCCGACAGGGCCGGACACTGAAGCTTTCTTT | CASSLAPTGPDTEAFF
TRBJ2-3 | . | TRBV19 | . | TGTGCCAGTAGTATAGTCGGGTATACGCAGTATTTT | CASSIVGYTQYF
TRBJ1-4 | TRBD1 | TRBV7-2 | . | TGTGCCAGCAGCATAGGACAGGGGCATTTTAATGAAAAACTGTTTTTT | CASSIGQGHFNEKLFF
TRBJ1-1 | . | TRBV5-6 | . | TGTGCCAGCAGCTTGCAGGGAGGGAGCACTGAAGCTTTCTTT | CASSLQGGSTEAFF
TRBJ1-2 | TRBD1 | TRBV28 | once | TGTGCCAGCAGTTTCCGGGACAGGGACTATGGCTACACCTTC | CASSFRDRDYGYTF
TRBJ2-7 | . | TRBV7-6 | . | TGTGCCAGCAGCTTACCTTCCTACGAGCAGTACTTC | CASSLPSYEQYF
TRBJ2-3 | . | TRBV5-1 | . | TGCGCCAGCAGCCCGCGTGGCGCGGGCACAGATACGCAGTATTTT | CASSPRGAGTDTQYF
TRBJ2-7 | TRBD2 | TRBV30 | . | TGTGCCTGGAGTGATAAGATCGGGACTAGACTGTACGAGCAGTACTTC | CAWSDKIGTRLYEQYF
TRBJ1-1 | . | TRBV27 | once | TGTGCCAGCAGTTTCGGTCCAGGGTTGGACACTGAAGCTTTCTTT | CASSFGPGLDTEAFF
TRBJ2-1 | TRBD2 | TRBV15 | . | TGTGCCACCAGCAGAGGCCAGCGGGAGTTGGGTGAGCAGTTCTTC | CATSRGQRELGEQFF
TRBJ2-5 | . | TRBV19 | . | TGTGCCAGTAGCGTCAGGGGAAAGACCCAGTACTTC | CASSVRGKTQYF
TRBJ1-2 | TRBD1 | TRBV19 | . | TGTGCCAGTAGTCCCCACAGGGGAGCTAACTATGGCTACACCTTC | CASSPHRGANYGYTF
TRBJ2-3 | . | TRBV9 | . | TGTGCCAGCAGCGTAGCGGCTAGCAGACTCACAGATACGCAGTATTTT | CASSVAASRLTDTQYF
TRBJ2-7 | . | TRBV30 | . | TGTGCCACGACTCTAGGAACCTACGAGCAGTACTTC | CATTLGTYEQYF
TRBJ1-1 | TRBD1 | TRBV7-9 | . | TGTGCCAGCAGCGACCCGGGACAGGGGAACACTGAAGCTTTCTTT | CASSDPGQGNTEAFF
TRBJ2-2 | . | TRBV6-5 | . | TGTGCCAGCACCGTCGACAGAATCACCGGGGAGCTGTTTTTT | CASTVDRITGELFF
TRBJ1-1 | . | TRBV27 | few | TGTGCCAGCAGTTTCTCAGGGTACACTGAAGCTTTCTTT | CASSFSGYTEAFF
TRBJ2-1 | . | TRBV5-4 | few | TGTGCCAGCATTTCCGAACAGGGGCAGTTCTTC | CASISEQGQFF
TRBJ2-1 | TRBD2 | TRBV19 | . | TGTGCCAGTAGCCTCGCTAGCGGGAGGGCCGATGAGCAGTTCTTC | CASSLASGRADEQFF
TRBJ2-3 | . | TRBV5-1 | . | TGCGCCAGCAGCTTGGTTGGCGGAGCTAGCACAGATACGCAGTATTTT | CASSLVGGASTDTQYF
TRBJ1-4 | . | TRBV7-9 | . | TGTGCCAGCAGCACCCGACCTGAGGGCGAAAAACTGTTTTTT | CASSTRPEGEKLFF
TRBJ2-3 | . | TRBV29-1 | . | TGCAGCGTTGAGGGGGGTTGGGCCCCCACAGATACGCAGTATTTT | CSVEGGWAPTDTQYF
TRBJ1-1 | . | TRBV19 | . | TGTGCCAGTAGTATAGCGGAGGGTCTAGGCACTGAAGCTTTCTTT | CASSIAEGLGTEAFF
TRBJ2-1 | . | TRBV11-3 | . | TGTGCCAGCAGTCAAAACTATGAGCAGTTCTTC | CASSQNYEQFF
TRBJ1-1 | TRBD1 | TRBV7-9 | . | TGTGCCAGCAGCTTAGGCAGCCCCGAGGGGGCGAACACTGAAGCTTTCTTT | CASSLGSPEGANTEAFF
TRBJ2-1 | . | TRBV6-1 | . | TGTGCCAGCAGTGAAACAGGGAGGGATGAGCAGTTCTTC | CASSETGRDEQFF
TRBJ2-5 | TRBD2 | TRBV4-1 | . | TGCGCCAGCAGCCAAGTCCTCCGGGGACTAGCGGGAGGGCAAGAGACCCAGTACTTC | CASSQVLRGLAGGQETQYF
TRBJ2-5 | TRBD1 | TRBV25-1 | . | TGTGCCAGCAGCCCACCGGGACAGGGGCGGGTATGGGAGACCCAGTACTTC | CASSPPGQGRVWETQYF
TRBJ1-3 | . | TRBV19 | . | TGTGCCAGTACTCCCTTGGCTTTTTCCGGAAACACCATATATTTT | CASTPLAFSGNTIYF
TRBJ2-2 | . | TRBV2 | . | TGTGCCAGCAGTGAATCCCACAGGGCCGGGGAGCTGTTTTTT | CASSESHRAGELFF
TRBJ2-5 | TRBD1 | TRBV7-2 | . | TGTGCCAGCAGCTTGGACAGGGGGGAGACCCAGTACTTC | CASSLDRGETQYF
TRBJ1-2 | TRBD1 | TRBV30 | . | TGTGCCTGGAGCGCTCCGGGACAGGGAAGTCTTTTAGACGGCTACACCTTC | CAWSAPGQGSLLDGYTF
TRBJ2-7 | TRBD1 | TRBV27 | . | TGTGCCAGCAGTGGCGGACAGGATGTATCCTACGAGCAGTACTTC | CASSGGQDVSYEQYF
TRBJ1-1 | TRBD1 | TRBV11-1 | . | TGTGCCAGCAGCCCAGGGGGCGTATGGAACACTGAAGCTTTCTTT | CASSPGGVWNTEAFF
TRBJ1-2 | . | TRBV13 | . | TGTGCCAGCAGCTCCAGGGTAGGCTATGGCTACACCTTC | CASSSRVGYGYTF
TRBJ2-1 | TRBD2 | TRBV15 | . | TGTGCCACCAGCAGTGACAGGGTAGCGGGAGTGCCCGTTAGGCAAGGGGCGCGCGATGAGCAGTTCTTC | CATSSDRVAGVPVRQGARDEQFF
TRBJ1-5 | TRBD1 | TRBV28 | once | TGTGCCAGCAGTTTTAGTGGACAGGGGCCTAATCAGCCCCAGCATTTT | CASSFSGQGPNQPQHF